The clone carrying this TCR beta chain was counted many times. No antigen is known for it. This specimen comes from a study of regulatory T cells in long-lasting Graves disease. Study summary: Newly diagnosed Graves' patients took antithyroid drugs under 3 months.

Overall study findings and caveats: Persistent patients shared more public clonotypes (about 3,000) than newly diagnosed patients (approximately 1,000). Sampling was limited to peripheral blood rather than thyroid tissue.

Germline values: CDR1 MDHEN, CDR2 SYDVKM. The V and J ends lost 11 bases and 3 bases respectively, with 14 bases between them. This CDR3 region has 13 residues. Time point of the sample: newly diagnosed GD, antithyroid drugs for less than 3 months. PBMC RNA was the source of the TCR library. Assembly of TCR beta libraries relied on iRepertoire HTBI primers together with Arm-PCR of CDR3 regions. From the multiplex PCR reads, TCRdb called clonotypes with MiXCR, one entry per CDR3 protein. The repertoire holds about 460,000 distinct CDR3 sequences, with roughly 15% as singletons. These sequences were also reported in another study, on T cells in Graves' hyperthyroidism and ophthalmopathy. That study reports: Exclusion followed for patients with uncontrolled infection, other autoimmune disease, pregnancy or lactation.

The material was peripheral blood mononuclear cells (PBMCs), obtained at new diagnosis, from a patient treated with antithyroid drugs. The TCR originated in a woman aged 50 to 60 with Graves disease. The chain combines TRBV28 with TRBJ1-5; possible D gene TRBD1, 5 bases. In DNA, the CDR3 is TGTGCCTCGGGGCAGGGCCTCAATCAGCCCCAGCATTTT. Amino acids: CASGQGLNQPQHF.